The 12 T cell receptor beta chains given below trace back to one sample, sequenced in a study of identical twins. TCRdb recomputed calls from the 5' RACE reads with MiXCR, one row per CDR3 protein. The table has hundreds of thousands of distinct CDR3 sequences, around 7% seen once. The same sample was also studied in work on yellow fever vaccine responses in identical twins.

The specimen was memory (CD45RO+) T cells sorted from blood. Receptors were obtained from a woman between 18 and 29 years old in good health.

The chain is built from TRBV6-1 and TRBJ2-3, with 10 bases lining up with TRBD2. CDR1 MNHNS and CDR2 SASEGT come from the germline V gene. CDR3 length equals 16 residues. V shed 11 bases and J 0 bases; nucleotides not matched to a gene: 11. The CDR3 region has the DNA TGTGCCGGTAGGGAGCGGGAGGGCCTTAGCACAGATACGCAGTATTTT. Protein: CAGREREGLSTDTQYF.

The chain joins TRBV7-3 to TRBJ2-2, with TRBD1 identical over 7 bases. The germline CDR1 and CDR2 sequences are SGHTA and FQGTGA. Trimming removed 5 bases from V and 3 bases from J; junction bases left unmatched: 3. This CDR3 has 14 amino acids. The CDR3 DNA is TGTGCCAGCAGCGCTACAGGGGACACCGGGGAGCTGTTTTTT. This encodes CASSATGDTGELFF. The complete variable domain, with remaining parts taken from reference TRBV7-3 and TRBJ2-2, reads GAGVSQTPSNKVTEKGKYVELRCDPISGHTALYWYRQSLGQGPEFLIYFQGTGAADDSGLPNDRFFAVRPEGSVSTLKIQRTERGDSAVYLCASSATGDTGELFFGEGSRLTVL.

The chain links TRBV5-6 to TRBJ2-5; either TRBD1 or TRBD2 may supply D (5 bases each). CDR3 length: 14 residues. The V gene's germline CDR1 is SGHDT and CDR2 YYEEEE. V was pared by 3 bases and J by 5 bases, with 14 bases between. The CDR3 nucleotides are TGTGCCAGCAGCTCCCCCGGGGCGAAGGAGACCCAGTACTTC. Protein product: CASSSPGAKETQYF.

This clonotype was counted many times. The V gene is TRBV10-3, the J gene TRBJ2-7; possibly TRBD1 for D (6 bases). This CDR3 is 14 amino acids long. CDR1 is ENHRY and CDR2 is SYGVKD in the germline V gene. V lost 2 bases and J lost 7, with 15 bases in between. The CDR3 DNA reads as TGTGCCATCAGTGAGGGGCAGGGGAGAAGGGAGCAGTACGTC. Amino acid sequence: CAISEGQGRREQYV.

This clonotype was seen a few times. The chain is built from TRBV10-3 and TRBJ1-6; 7 bases match TRBD1. Germline CDR1 and CDR2: ENHRY and SYGVKD. J was trimmed by 9 bases and V by 2 bases; bases with no gene match: 7. The CDR3 covers 15 residues. The CDR3 coding sequence is TGTGCCATCAGTGAGGGTGACAGGGATGCTTCACCCCTCCACTTT. Its protein product is CAISEGDRDASPLHF.

This clonotype was seen a handful of times. The chain combines TRBV6-4 with TRBJ2-1, with TRBD2 matching 9 bases. CDR1 and CDR2 (germline): MRHNA, SNTAGT. This CDR3 is built from 15 residues. J was trimmed by 4 bases and V by 2 bases; bases with no gene match: 3. CDR3 coding DNA: TGTGCCAGCAGTGACGGCGGGGGGGATTACAATGAGCAGTTCTTC. Residues: CASSDGGGDYNEQFF.

The genes are TRBV5-1 and TRBJ2-3; 8 nucleotides agree with TRBD2. V lost 2 bases and J lost 4; bases outside the gene matches: 6. CDR1 SGHRS and CDR2 YFSETQ come from the germline V gene. CDR3 size: 15 residues. CDR3 residues: CASSFSGGQSDTQYF. The CDR3 region has the DNA TGCGCCAGCAGCTTCTCGGGGGGGCAATCAGATACGCAGTATTTT.

This clonotype was counted many times. V and J are TRBV28 and TRBJ2-1; TRBD2 matches 14 bases. The J segment lost 7 bases and the V segment lost 6 bases, leaving 5 bases of the junction unmatched. The CDR3 is 15 residues long. Germline V gene sequence: CDR1 MDHEN, CDR2 SYDVKM. DNA for the CDR3: TGTGCCAGCAGCAGACTAGCGGGGGGGCGTAATGAGCAGTTCTTC. Encoded protein: CASSRLAGGRNEQFF.

The chain has TRBV2 and TRBJ2-3, with 11 bases that match TRBD2. V lost 6 bases and J lost 3; bases outside the gene matches: 8. Germline assignment: CDR1 SNHLY and CDR2 FYNNEI. The CDR3 is made up of 16 amino acids. In DNA, the CDR3 is TGTGCCAGCAGGATACCCCTAGCGGGGGGAACAGATACGCAGTATTTT. Its translation is CASRIPLAGGTDTQYF. Full variable domain (outside the CDR3, taken from reference TRBV2 and TRBJ2-3): EPEVTQTPSHQVTQMGQEVILRCVPISNHLYFYWYRQILGQKVEFLVSFYNNEISEKSEIFDDQFSVERPDGSNFTLKIRSTKLEDSAMYFCASRIPLAGGTDTQYFGPGTRLTVL.

This clonotype was picked up many times. The chain combines TRBV5-1 with TRBJ2-7, with D tentatively TRBD1 (5 bases). Trimming stripped 6 bases from V and 0 bases from J, with 13 bases between. CDR1 SGHRS and CDR2 YFSETQ come from the germline V gene. The CDR3 is 14 residues long. In DNA, the CDR3 is TGCGCCAGCACCCATACCGGACACTCCTACGAGCAGTACTTC. Translating gives CASTHTGHSYEQYF.

This clonotype was observed a few times. The chain carries TRBV15 and TRBJ2-3, with D possibly matching TRBD2 (6 bases). The CDR3 consists of 11 residues. The V gene lost 3 bases and the J gene lost 11 bases, with 9 bases spanning the gap. The germline V gene encodes CDR1 LNHNV and CDR2 YYDKDF (reference sequence). The CDR3 nucleotides read TGTGCCACCAGCAGCGGGGGAGGGCAGTATTTT. Translating it yields CATSSGGGQYF.

This clonotype was seen ten or more times. The V gene is TRBV12-3 or TRBV12-4, the J gene TRBJ2-1; TRBD2 matches 9 bases. The CDR3 totals 19 residues. V gave up 5 bases and J gave up 0 bases; unmatched junction bases: 14. The CDR3 bases are TGTGCCAGCAGTCCGAGTCCCGGGACTAGCAGCGACTCCTACAATGAGCAGTTCTTC. Translating it yields CASSPSPGTSSDSYNEQFF.